Below are 8 T cell receptor beta chains sequenced from a single sample in a study of shared clonotypes between healthy human individuals. Repertoires were generated with immunoSEQ multiplex PCR, while TCRdb's copy carries only in-frame clones and drops some. In the table there are more than 2 million clones, approximately 94% of which are singletons. The sequenced sample was naive CD4+ T cells sorted from blood. Subset noted: CD45RA+ positively selected. These receptors originate from a man aged 18 to 29 in good health.

This chain uses TRBV18 with TRBJ1-1; the match to TRBD1 covers 12 bases. Trimming removed 3 bases from V and 1 base from J; junction bases left unmatched: 3. Germline V lookup: CDR1 KGHSH, CDR2 LQKENI. The CDR3 runs 16 residues. The CDR3 nucleotides are TGTGCCAGCTCACCCGGGACAGGGGGCAAGAACACTGAAGCTTTCTTT. Translated, it gives CASSPGTGGKNTEAFF.

This chain links TRBV10-3 with TRBJ1-6; D perhaps matches TRBD1 (5 bases). Trimming stripped 6 bases from V and 5 bases from J, with 14 bases between. CDR1 and CDR2 from the germline V gene are ENHRY and SYGVKD. This CDR3 is 15 amino acids long. The CDR3 DNA reads as TGTGCCATCAGACCCTCTCGGGACGATAATTCACCCCTCCACTTT. This sequence encodes CAIRPSRDDNSPLHF.

The rearrangement links TRBV7-9 to TRBJ1-2, with D tentatively TRBD1 (6 bases). V was shortened by 4 bases and J by 4 bases, with 16 bases between the two germline ends. CDR3 length: 15 amino acids. Germline V gene lookup returns CDR1 SEHNR and CDR2 FQNEAQ (reference sequence). The CDR3 nucleotides are TGTGCCAGCAGCTCTCGAAAGGGGGATCGCTATGGCTACACCTTC. It is translated as CASSSRKGDRYGYTF.

The CDR3 bases are TGTGCCAGCTCACCAGCCCGGACAGGGCGGGAGAACACTGAAGCTTTCTTT. Translation gives CASSPARTGRENTEAFF. The chain couples TRBV18 to TRBJ1-1, with TRBD1 matching 8 bases. J was trimmed by 1 base and V by 2 bases; bases with no gene match: 9. CDR1 is KGHSH and CDR2 is LQKENI in the germline V gene. The CDR3 is 17 amino acids.

The V gene is TRBV4-2, the J gene TRBJ2-5; 8 bases are a match to TRBD2. The trim removed 3 bases at V and 5 bases at J, leaving 14 bases unmatched. This CDR3 spans 17 amino acids. Germline V gene sequence: CDR1 LGHNA, CDR2 YNFKEQ. Here the CDR3 reads CASSHEGGAGERETQYF. For the CDR3, the DNA is TGTGCCAGCAGCCATGAAGGAGGAGCGGGGGAACGGGAGACCCAGTACTTC.

Note on this clone: This CDR3 is also generated by other DNA sequences in the sample. The J gene is TRBJ1-6, the V gene TRBV6-5; D is unresolved. The CDR3 sequence is 12 residues long. V shed 6 bases and J shed 6 bases, with 6 bases lying between them. CDR1 MNHEY and CDR2 SVGAGI come from the germline V gene. The CDR3 DNA is TGTGCCAGCAGCCTTCTTAATTCACCCCTCCACTTT. Protein product: CASSLLNSPLHF.

This clone appeared once. This sequence joins TRBV2 and TRBJ1-5; D possibly corresponds to TRBD1 (6 bases). The CDR3 spans 14 residues. Trimming cost V 6 bases and J 3 bases, with 12 bases left between them. The germline gives CDR1 SNHLY, CDR2 FYNNEI. This CDR3 reads CASSTDRNNQPQHF. The CDR3 nucleotides are TGTGCCAGCAGCACGGACAGAAACAATCAGCCCCAGCATTTT.

This chain links TRBV29-1 with TRBJ2-7, with 10 positions matching TRBD1. The CDR3 loop spans 15 amino acids. Germline CDR1 and CDR2: SQVTM and ANQGSEA. The ends lost 7 bases at V and 3 bases at J; junction bases unmatched: 12. CDR3 loop: CSALKTWTGGYEQYF. DNA for the CDR3: TGCAGCGCCCTAAAAACGTGGACAGGGGGCTACGAGCAGTACTTC.